The 11 T cell receptor beta chains below come from one sample, sequenced in a study of immune characterization of retroperitoneal liposarcoma. TCRdb reanalysed the PCR reads using MiXCR and keeps one entry per CDR3 protein. The sample lists fewer than 9,500 distinct CDR3 sequences; around 40% were seen once. The specimen was tumor tissue. All receptors derive from a male donor with retroperitoneal liposarcoma.

The chain links TRBV27 to TRBJ2-5; 13 bases align to TRBD2. The CDR3 loop spans 16 amino acids. Trimming took 5 bases from V and 5 from J; bases not matched to a gene: 8. Germline V gene data show CDR1 as MNHEY and CDR2 as SMNVEV (reference sequence). The CDR3: CASSTGLAGRGETQYF. The CDR3 DNA is TGTGCCAGCAGTACGGGACTAGCGGGAAGGGGGGAGACCCAGTACTTC.

This clonotype was seen a handful of times. The V and J genes are TRBV6-1 and TRBJ2-5; no definite D call. The better agreement between TRBJ2-7 and the DNA end casts doubt on the J call. CDR1 is MNHNS, CDR2 SASEGT, per germline. The CDR3 covers 15 residues. CDR3 sequence reads: CASSSTLGRANEQYF. CDR3 in DNA: TGTGCCAGCAGTTCAACCCTCGGACGGGCAAACGAGCAGTACTTC.

The V gene is TRBV6-8, the J gene TRBJ2-3; D is unresolved. Gene TRBJ2-7 matches the end of the DNA better, so the J call may be wrong. The CDR3 is made up of 12 amino acids. Germline values: CDR1 MNHGY, CDR2 SAAAGT. CDR3 nucleotide sequence: TGTGCCAGCACCAGGACCGGAGATGAGCAGTACTTC. It codes for CASTRTGDEQYF.

Judged by abundance, this clonotype is medium-sized. The V and J genes are TRBV6-1 and TRBJ2-1; D remains unclear. The length of the CDR3 is 14 residues. V lost 7 bases and J 10 bases, leaving 20 bases between the germline ends. CDR1 and CDR2 from the germline V gene are MNHNS and SASEGT. The chain's CDR3 is CASKWNDGTYEQFF. DNA for the CDR3: TGTGCCAGCAAGTGGAACGACGGTACCTACGAGCAGTTCTTC.

The chain joins TRBV10-1 to TRBJ2-7; D may be TRBD2 (7 bases). The J call could be wrong; TRBJ2-1 is a better fit for the DNA end. The germline CDR1 and CDR2 sequences are WNHNN and SYGVQD (reference sequence). This CDR3 has 17 residues. CDR3: CASSDPSGGGSYNEQFF. DNA of the CDR3: TGCGCCAGCAGTGACCCTAGCGGAGGGGGTTCCTACAATGAGCAGTTCTTC.

This clonotype was detected only once. The chain has TRBV6-2 or TRBV6-3 and TRBJ1-1, with D possibly TRBD1 on 6 matching bases. Per germline, CDR1 MNHEY and CDR2 SVGEGT. The CDR3 is 13 amino acids. The ends were cut back, 5 bases at V and 4 bases at J, with 11 bases in the middle. Here the CDR3 DNA reads TGTGCCAGCAGTCACGGACAGAGCACTGAAGCTTTCTTT. It yields the protein CASSHGQSTEAFF.

This clonotype was counted between two and nine times. This rearrangement joins TRBV6-6 to TRBJ2-4; 7 nucleotides match TRBD2. This CDR3 is built from 15 residues. V shed 5 bases and J 1 base; nucleotides not matched to a gene: 5. Germline V gene lookup returns CDR1 MNHNY and CDR2 SVGAGI (reference sequence). CDR3 sequence: CASSMSGDAKNIQYF. The CDR3 DNA is TGTGCCAGCAGTATGAGCGGGGATGCCAAAAACATTCAGTACTTC.

This clonotype showed up just a few times. The chain has TRBV6-5 and TRBJ2-5; tentatively, D is TRBD2 (5 bases). Germline-derived CDR1 and CDR2 are MNHEY and SVGAGI. The CDR3 loop spans 13 amino acids. Trimming took 2 bases from V and 11 from J, leaving 15 bases between them. This CDR3 reads CASSYEGGRSQYF. In nucleotides, the CDR3 is TGTGCCAGCAGTTACGAGGGCGGGCGGTCACAGTACTTC.

V is TRBV6-6 and J is TRBJ2-4; the match to TRBD2 covers 11 bases. The germline CDR1 and CDR2 sequences are MNHNY and SVGAGI (reference sequence). V gave up 6 bases and J gave up 7 bases; unmatched junction bases: 11. CDR3 length: 16 amino acids. CDR3 bases: TGTGCCAGCAGGTTAGCGGGAGGGACAAGGATTAACATTCAGTACTTC. Residues: CASRLAGGTRINIQYF.

The CDR3 loop reads CASSSWVNTEAFF. CDR3 in DNA: TGTGCCAGCAGTTCATGGGTGAACACTGAAGCTTTCTTT. The rearrangement joins TRBV27 to TRBJ1-1; unclear D gene. The CDR3 contains 13 residues. Germline V CDR1 and CDR2: MNHEY, SMNVEV (reference sequence). With 4 bases removed from V and 0 bases from J, the gap between germline ends came to 6 bases.

This clonotype qualifies as medium-sized. The V and J genes are TRBV6-1 and TRBJ2-1, with no clear D. The ends were cut back, 5 bases at V and 10 bases at J, with 18 bases in the middle. CDR3 size: 14 residues. Germline V CDR1 and CDR2: MNHNS, SASEGT. In DNA, the CDR3 is TGTGCCAGCAGTTCTGGGTTAATCAACGGCGAGCAGTTCTTC. Translation gives CASSSGLINGEQFF.